This T cell receptor (beta chain) was retrieved from a study of regulatory dendritic cells for organ transplantation. Concerning this clone itself: Its target is not known.

Study results and caveats: Between individuals, the alloreactive memory CD8+ T cell pool differed considerably. Regulatory dendritic cells appeared to expand memory CD8+ clones less than mature ones.

Some clones are missing from TCRdb's copy, which holds only in-frame ones; the method was immunoSEQ multiplex PCR. The sample lists around 6,000 clones, around 60% occurring once. This CDR3 comprises 14 residues. The germline gives CDR1 MNHNS, CDR2 SASEGT. V lost 5 bases to trimming and J lost 3 bases, with 14 bases between them. Material for sequencing was memory CD8+ T cells from blood. Regarding subset: CD45RO+ memory T cells. This chain uses TRBV6-1 with TRBJ2-7; maybe TRBD1 (6 bases). The origin of this receptor is a human donor in good health. Here the CDR3 DNA reads TGTGCCAGCAGTTTCTGGGACACCTACTACGAGCAGTACTTC. Translating it yields CASSFWDTYYEQYF.